This TCR beta chain stems from a study of blood T cell repertoires in COVID-19. Method: immunoSEQ multiplex PCR; TCRdb's copy keeps in-frame clones and lacks some. The table records 310,000 or so clones, about 86% of them present only once. Trimming cost V 4 bases and J 2 bases; bases outside gene matches: 5. This CDR3 has 16 amino acids. CDR1 is SGHNT, CDR2 YYREEE, per germline (reference sequence). The clonotype comes from a woman in her forties or fifties with acute or convalescent COVID-19. The sample was peripheral blood. The chain recombines TRBV5-4 with TRBJ2-3, with 12 bases that match TRBD2. Written as DNA, the CDR3 is TGTGCCAGCAGCCTAAGGACTAGCGGGGCCACAGATACGCAGTATTTT. This gives the protein CASSLRTSGATDTQYF.